A selection of T cell receptor beta chains follows, all from one sample in a study of cytomegalovirus exposure and HLA in healthy donors. Some clones are missing from TCRdb's copy, which holds only in-frame ones; the method was immunoSEQ multiplex PCR. Found here are about 100,000 clones, around 82% of them singletons; the top ten hold over 3.5%. The sample was PBMCs. The receptors originated from a woman aged 45-59 years in good health and CMV-seropositive. Each CDR3 is given with its conserved first and last residue. D genes are given only for firm matches. A clone size is listed for some rows: how often the clone was seen (once, few, many), or a class if it is expanded.

clone size: NA
J gene: TRBJ2-2
D gene: NA
V gene: TRBV4-1
CDR3 DNA: TGCGCCAGCAGCCAGGTGACACGAACCGGGGAGCTGTTTTTT
CDR3 protein: CASSQVTRTGELFF

clone size: NA
J gene: TRBJ1-1
D gene: NA
V gene: TRBV2
CDR3 DNA: TGTGCCAGCAGTGGGACCCGGGGAGAAGCTTTCTTT
CDR3 protein: CASSGTRGEAFF

clone size: few
J gene: TRBJ1-2
D gene: TRBD1
V gene: TRBV18
CDR3 DNA: TGTGCCACAACCTCCGGGACAGAAGAATTTGGCTACACCTTC
CDR3 protein: CATTSGTEEFGYTF

clone size: NA
J gene: TRBJ2-7
D gene: NA
V gene: TRBV7-8
CDR3 DNA: TGTGCCAGCAGGGGACTGTTATACGAGCAGTACTTC
CDR3 protein: CASRGLLYEQYF

clone size: NA
J gene: TRBJ2-7
D gene: NA
V gene: TRBV9
CDR3 DNA: TGTGCCAGCAGCGTAGCTTTGGGGCAACGGGAGCAGTACTTC
CDR3 protein: CASSVALGQREQYF

clone size: NA
J gene: TRBJ2-7
D gene: TRBD2
V gene: TRBV7-9
CDR3 DNA: TGTGCCAGCAGCGGGACTAGTCCCTACGAGCAGTACTTC
CDR3 protein: CASSGTSPYEQYF

clone size: few
J gene: TRBJ2-6
D gene: NA
V gene: TRBV27
CDR3 DNA: TGTGCCAGCAGTCCCCGGGGACAACCCCAGGGCGGGGCCAACGTCCTGACTTTC
CDR3 protein: CASSPRGQPQGGANVLTF

clone size: NA
J gene: TRBJ1-5
D gene: NA
V gene: TRBV2
CDR3 DNA: TGTGCCAGCAGTTCACCAACGGGGGGGAGGACTCAGCCCCAGCATTTT
CDR3 protein: CASSSPTGGRTQPQHF

clone size: NA
J gene: TRBJ1-1
D gene: NA
V gene: TRBV7-8
CDR3 DNA: TGTGCCAGCAGCTTAGGGTGGAGGCGAAACACTGAGGCTTTCTTT
CDR3 protein: CASSLGWRRNTEAFF

clone size: few
J gene: TRBJ2-7
D gene: TRBD1
V gene: TRBV5-1
CDR3 DNA: TGCGCCAGCAGGGGGACAGGGGGCTCCGACGAGCAGTACTTC
CDR3 protein: CASRGTGGSDEQYF

clone size: NA
J gene: TRBJ2-7
D gene: TRBD1
V gene: TRBV2
CDR3 DNA: TGTGCCAGCAGTGTAAGGGGGGTAGACAGGGGTCGCCACGAGCAGTACTTC
CDR3 protein: CASSVRGVDRGRHEQYF

clone size: NA
J gene: TRBJ2-7
D gene: NA
V gene: TRBV18
CDR3 DNA: TGTGCCAGCTCACCACCGGGCCTCTACGAGCAGTACTTC
CDR3 protein: CASSPPGLYEQYF

clone size: NA
J gene: TRBJ2-3
D gene: NA
V gene: TRBV5-8
CDR3 DNA: TGTGCCAGCAGCTTTTCAGGACTCCACACAGATACGCAGTATTTT
CDR3 protein: CASSFSGLHTDTQYF

clone size: NA
J gene: TRBJ1-1
D gene: NA
V gene: TRBV5-5
CDR3 DNA: TGTGCCAGCAGCCAAACAGGGAACCTGGGGTGGACTGAAGCTTTCTTT
CDR3 protein: CASSQTGNLGWTEAFF

clone size: few
J gene: TRBJ2-1
D gene: TRBD2
V gene: TRBV6-5
CDR3 DNA: TGTGCCAGCAGTTACGCCGGACTAGCGGACAATGAGCAGTTCTTC
CDR3 protein: CASSYAGLADNEQFF

clone size: few
J gene: TRBJ2-1
D gene: TRBD2
V gene: TRBV19
CDR3 DNA: TGTGCCAGTAGTATGGGGACTAGCGGCCACAATGAGCAGTTCTTC
CDR3 protein: CASSMGTSGHNEQFF

clone size: NA
J gene: TRBJ2-1
D gene: TRBD2
V gene: TRBV9
CDR3 DNA: TGTGCCAGCAGCGTAGGAGGACTAGCGGGGGGGTTAAATGAGCAGTTCTTC
CDR3 protein: CASSVGGLAGGLNEQFF

clone size: NA
J gene: TRBJ2-5
D gene: NA
V gene: TRBV6-6
CDR3 DNA: TGTGCCAGCAGTTATACAGGGAAAGAGACCCAGTACTTC
CDR3 protein: CASSYTGKETQYF

clone size: NA
J gene: TRBJ2-3
D gene: TRBD2
V gene: TRBV4-1
CDR3 DNA: TGCGCCAGCAGCCAAGAACAAGTAATCTTGACGACTAGCGGGAGTGTAGATACGCAGTATTTT
CDR3 protein: CASSQEQVILTTSGSVDTQYF

clone size: few
J gene: TRBJ1-6
D gene: NA
V gene: TRBV30
CDR3 DNA: TGTGCCTGGAGGCCCCCCCCTGCGAGGGAGAGGTCACCCCTCCACTTT
CDR3 protein: CAWRPPPARERSPLHF

clone size: NA
J gene: TRBJ1-5
D gene: NA
V gene: TRBV6-5
CDR3 DNA: TGTGCCAGCAGGGACCTCAGGGGTAGCAATCAGCCCCAGCATTTT
CDR3 protein: CASRDLRGSNQPQHF

clone size: NA
J gene: TRBJ1-5
D gene: NA
V gene: TRBV18
CDR3 DNA: TGTGCCAGCTCACCGTCAGGGGCTAGCAATCAGCCCCAGCATTTT
CDR3 protein: CASSPSGASNQPQHF

clone size: once
J gene: TRBJ1-2
D gene: NA
V gene: TRBV29-1
CDR3 DNA: TGCAGCGTTGAAAGAGGGATAGTAAGGTTGCGCCATGGCTACACCTTC
CDR3 protein: CSVERGIVRLRHGYTF

clone size: NA
J gene: TRBJ1-4
D gene: TRBD1
V gene: TRBV6-5
CDR3 DNA: TGTGCCAGCAGTTACGCATCCGGGACAGGGGAAAAACTGTTTTTT
CDR3 protein: CASSYASGTGEKLFF

clone size: NA
J gene: TRBJ1-2
D gene: NA
V gene: TRBV19
CDR3 DNA: TGTGCCAGTAGTATACCAGGGCAAACGAGTCGGTATGGCTACACCTTC
CDR3 protein: CASSIPGQTSRYGYTF

clone size: NA
J gene: TRBJ2-1
D gene: NA
V gene: TRBV5-1
CDR3 DNA: TGCGCCAGCAGCTTGGTGTCCAGGGTGGATGAGCAGTTCTTC
CDR3 protein: CASSLVSRVDEQFF

clone size: NA
J gene: TRBJ1-2
D gene: NA
V gene: TRBV10-3
CDR3 DNA: TGTGCCGCCCAGACCAGACAGGACTATGGCTACACCTTC
CDR3 protein: CAAQTRQDYGYTF

clone size: NA
J gene: TRBJ1-2
D gene: NA
V gene: TRBV30
CDR3 DNA: TGTGCCTGGGCGGTTTATCCTAACTATGGCTACACCTTC
CDR3 protein: CAWAVYPNYGYTF

clone size: NA
J gene: TRBJ2-3
D gene: NA
V gene: TRBV11-2
CDR3 DNA: TGTGCCAGCAGCCCTCCCCCCGGGACAGATACGCAGTATTTT
CDR3 protein: CASSPPPGTDTQYF

clone size: NA
J gene: TRBJ2-7
D gene: TRBD2
V gene: TRBV2
CDR3 DNA: TGTGCCAGCAGTGAGTGGGAGGGCGAGGGCTACGAGCAGTACTTC
CDR3 protein: CASSEWEGEGYEQYF

clone size: NA
J gene: TRBJ2-1
D gene: TRBD1
V gene: TRBV18
CDR3 DNA: TGTGCCAGCTCACTAGGGACAGGGCCCTACAATGAGCAGTTCTTC
CDR3 protein: CASSLGTGPYNEQFF

clone size: NA
J gene: TRBJ1-6
D gene: NA
V gene: TRBV5-4
CDR3 DNA: TGTGCCAGCAGCATAGACAGGCAATTTGGCCTCCACTTT
CDR3 protein: CASSIDRQFGLHF

clone size: NA
J gene: TRBJ2-1
D gene: TRBD1
V gene: TRBV6-1
CDR3 DNA: TGTGCCAGCAGTGGGTTCCGGGACAGGGGGCCGAGATTGCAGGGGGAGCAGTTCTTC
CDR3 protein: CASSGFRDRGPRLQGEQFF

clone size: NA
J gene: TRBJ2-3
D gene: NA
V gene: TRBV19
CDR3 DNA: TGTGCCAGTACCACACAGGGAGGGCAAACAGATACGCAGTATTTT
CDR3 protein: CASTTQGGQTDTQYF

clone size: once
J gene: TRBJ2-1
D gene: NA
V gene: TRBV5-6
CDR3 DNA: TGTGCCAGCAGCTGGAAACCAAGGACAGATCCTGGGTGGGATGAGCAGTTCTTC
CDR3 protein: CASSWKPRTDPGWDEQFF

clone size: NA
J gene: TRBJ2-5
D gene: NA
V gene: TRBV2
CDR3 DNA: TGTGCCAGCAGTGCTGCGGGGCGAGAGACCCAGTACTTC
CDR3 protein: CASSAAGRETQYF

clone size: NA
J gene: TRBJ1-3
D gene: NA
V gene: TRBV7-9
CDR3 DNA: TGTTCCAGCAGCCCAGCAGGGCAACTTGGAAACACCATATATTTT
CDR3 protein: CSSSPAGQLGNTIYF

clone size: NA
J gene: TRBJ2-7
D gene: NA
V gene: TRBV5-1
CDR3 DNA: TGCGCCAGCAGCGGCAAGCCAGGCTACGAGCAGTACTTC
CDR3 protein: CASSGKPGYEQYF

clone size: NA
J gene: TRBJ2-2
D gene: TRBD1
V gene: TRBV4-1
CDR3 DNA: TGCGCCAGCAGCCAAGGGCGCCGGGACAGGGGGCAAATCGGGGAGCTGTTTTTT
CDR3 protein: CASSQGRRDRGQIGELFF

clone size: NA
J gene: TRBJ2-4
D gene: NA
V gene: TRBV10-2
CDR3 DNA: TGCGCCAGCAGTGAGTCGAGGAGGGGCCTTCTACCATACCTAGCCAAAAACATTCAGTACTTC
CDR3 protein: CASSESRRGLLPYLAKNIQYF

clone size: NA
J gene: TRBJ2-3
D gene: TRBD2
V gene: TRBV11-3
CDR3 DNA: TGTGCCAGCAGCTTAGGGACTAGCGGGTACACAGATACGCAGTATTTT
CDR3 protein: CASSLGTSGYTDTQYF

clone size: NA
J gene: TRBJ1-2
D gene: NA
V gene: TRBV10-2
CDR3 DNA: TGCGCCAGCAGTGAGGGTGGAGCGTTACGTCTCTATGGCTACACCTTC
CDR3 protein: CASSEGGALRLYGYTF

clone size: NA
J gene: TRBJ1-2
D gene: TRBD1
V gene: TRBV5-1
CDR3 DNA: TGCGCCAGCAGCTCTCGACAGGGGGCGGACTATGGCTACACCTTC
CDR3 protein: CASSSRQGADYGYTF

clone size: NA
J gene: TRBJ1-1
D gene: TRBD1
V gene: TRBV2
CDR3 DNA: TGTGCCAGCAGTGCTGGACAGGGCCGTTTTACTGAAGCTTTCTTT
CDR3 protein: CASSAGQGRFTEAFF

clone size: NA
J gene: TRBJ2-7
D gene: TRBD2
V gene: TRBV27
CDR3 DNA: TGTGCCAGCAGTATCCCGGGAGGCTACGAGCAGTACTTC
CDR3 protein: CASSIPGGYEQYF

clone size: NA
J gene: TRBJ1-2
D gene: NA
V gene: TRBV5-1
CDR3 DNA: TGCGCCAGCAGTCCCGGGACATCAGGACCTAACTATGGCTACACCTTC
CDR3 protein: CASSPGTSGPNYGYTF

clone size: NA
J gene: TRBJ1-2
D gene: NA
V gene: TRBV9
CDR3 DNA: TGTGCCAGCAGCCCCCACAGGGCAAGCTATGGCTACACCTTC
CDR3 protein: CASSPHRASYGYTF

clone size: NA
J gene: TRBJ1-2
D gene: TRBD1
V gene: TRBV27
CDR3 DNA: TGTGCCAGCAGTTCCAGACCAACAGGGGGCGCAGGTGGCTACACCTTC
CDR3 protein: CASSSRPTGGAGGYTF